This T cell receptor (beta chain) appears in the sequencing data of a study of regulatory T cells in long-lasting Graves disease. The overall study: More than 5 years of antithyroid drugs with positive TSH receptor antibodies defined persistent Graves' disease.

Study-wide points: Small sample size may have lowered accuracy. Thyroid tissue went unexamined; only peripheral blood was analyzed.

Construction of the TCR beta libraries employed iRepertoire HTBI primers in conjunction with Arm-PCR of CDR3 regions. TCRdb redid the calling of the multiplex PCR reads with MiXCR, one entry per CDR3 protein. The sample gives some 470,000 distinct CDR3 sequences, approximately 21% of which show up once; approximately 6.4% is in the top ten. Time point reported: persistent/refractory GD, antithyroid drugs over 5 years with positive TRAb. The TCR library was made from RNA extracted from PBMCs. As a group, patients came from one endocrinology department in Xi'an, China. A remark on this clonotype: The antigen remains undetermined.

The CDR3 is 19 amino acids. V lost 5 bases to trimming and J lost 6 bases; unmatched junction nucleotides: 17. Germline lookup yields CDR1 SGHTA and CDR2 FQGNSA. This sequence joins TRBV7-2 and TRBJ1-5, with TRBD1 identical over 12 bases. The sequence derives from a female donor with Graves disease. This material consisted of peripheral blood mononuclear cells (PBMCs), taken when the disease was refractory, from a patient treated with antithyroid drugs. The CDR3 here is CASSQALDGDRGQGQPQHF. The CDR3 coding sequence is TGTGCCAGCAGCCAAGCCCTCGACGGGGACAGGGGGCAGGGTCAGCCCCAGCATTTT.